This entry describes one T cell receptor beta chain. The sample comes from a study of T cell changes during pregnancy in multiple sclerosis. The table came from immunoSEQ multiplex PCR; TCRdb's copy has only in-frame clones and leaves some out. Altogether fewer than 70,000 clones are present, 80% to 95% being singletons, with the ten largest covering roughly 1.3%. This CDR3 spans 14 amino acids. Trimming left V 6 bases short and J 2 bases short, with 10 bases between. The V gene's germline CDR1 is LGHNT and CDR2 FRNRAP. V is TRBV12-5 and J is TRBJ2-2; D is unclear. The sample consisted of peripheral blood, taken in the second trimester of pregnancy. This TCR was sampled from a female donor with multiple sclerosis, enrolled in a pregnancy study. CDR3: CASGQTGNTGELFF. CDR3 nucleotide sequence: TGTGCTAGTGGCCAAACGGGTAACACCGGGGAGCTGTTTTTT.